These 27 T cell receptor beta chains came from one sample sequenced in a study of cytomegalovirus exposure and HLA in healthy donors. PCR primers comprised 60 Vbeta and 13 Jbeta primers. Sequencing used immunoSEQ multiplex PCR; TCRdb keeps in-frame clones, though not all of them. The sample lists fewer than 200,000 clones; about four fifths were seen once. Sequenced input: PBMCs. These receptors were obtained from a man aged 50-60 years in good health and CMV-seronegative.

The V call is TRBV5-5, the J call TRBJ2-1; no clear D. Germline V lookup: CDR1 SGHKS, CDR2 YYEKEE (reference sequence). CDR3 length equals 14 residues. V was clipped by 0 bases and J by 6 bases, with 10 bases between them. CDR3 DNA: TGTGCCAGCAGCTTGGCTGCATCAGTCAATGAGCAGTTCTTC. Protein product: CASSLAASVNEQFF.

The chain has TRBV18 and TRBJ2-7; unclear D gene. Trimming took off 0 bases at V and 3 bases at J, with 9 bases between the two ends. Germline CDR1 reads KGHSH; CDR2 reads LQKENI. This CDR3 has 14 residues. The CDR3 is CASSPPNTNYEQYF. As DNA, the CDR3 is TGTGCCAGCTCACCACCGAACACCAACTACGAGCAGTACTTC.

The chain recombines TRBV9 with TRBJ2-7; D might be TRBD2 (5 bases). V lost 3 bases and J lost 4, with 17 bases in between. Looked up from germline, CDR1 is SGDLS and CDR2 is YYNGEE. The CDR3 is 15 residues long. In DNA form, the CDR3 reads TGTGCCAGCAGCGAAGACCGGACGGGGATGTACGAGCAGTACTTC. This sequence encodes CASSEDRTGMYEQYF.

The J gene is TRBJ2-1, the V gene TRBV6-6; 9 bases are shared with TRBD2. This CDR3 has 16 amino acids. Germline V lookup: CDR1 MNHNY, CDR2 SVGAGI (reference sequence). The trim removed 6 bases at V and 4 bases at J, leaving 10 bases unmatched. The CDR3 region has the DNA TGTGCCAGCAGCCAACAGGGCGGGGGGGCTTACAATGAGCAGTTCTTC. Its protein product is CASSQQGGGAYNEQFF.

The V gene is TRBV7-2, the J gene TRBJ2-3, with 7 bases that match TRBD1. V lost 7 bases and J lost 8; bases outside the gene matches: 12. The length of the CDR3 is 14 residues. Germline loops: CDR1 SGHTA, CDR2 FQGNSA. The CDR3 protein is CASTPPPPGGTQYF. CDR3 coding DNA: TGTGCCAGCACCCCGCCCCCACCAGGGGGTACGCAGTATTTT.

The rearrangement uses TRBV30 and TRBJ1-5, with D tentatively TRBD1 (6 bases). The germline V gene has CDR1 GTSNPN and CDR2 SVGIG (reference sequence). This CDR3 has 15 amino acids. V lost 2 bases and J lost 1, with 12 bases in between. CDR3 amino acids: CAWSPGVVSNQPQHF. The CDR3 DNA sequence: TGTGCCTGGAGTCCAGGGGTTGTCAGCAATCAGCCCCAGCATTTT. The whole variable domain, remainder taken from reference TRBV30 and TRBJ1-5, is SQTIHQWPATLVQPVGSPLSLECTVEGTSNPNLYWYRQAAGRGLQLLFYSVGIGQISSEVPQNLSASRPQDRQFILSSKKLLLSDSGFYLCAWSPGVVSNQPQHFGDGTRLSIL.

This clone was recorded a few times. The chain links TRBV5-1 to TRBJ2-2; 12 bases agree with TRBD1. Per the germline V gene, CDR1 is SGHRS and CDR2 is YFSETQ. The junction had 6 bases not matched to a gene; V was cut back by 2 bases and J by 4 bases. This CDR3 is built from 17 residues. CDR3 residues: CASSFTGTGGITGELFF. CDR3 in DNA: TGCGCCAGCAGCTTCACCGGGACAGGGGGCATCACCGGGGAGCTGTTTTTT.

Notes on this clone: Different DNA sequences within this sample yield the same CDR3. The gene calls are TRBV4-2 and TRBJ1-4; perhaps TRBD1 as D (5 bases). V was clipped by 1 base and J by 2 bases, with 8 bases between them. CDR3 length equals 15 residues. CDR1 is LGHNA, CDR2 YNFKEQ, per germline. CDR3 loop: CASSQVGGTNEKLFF. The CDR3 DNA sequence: TGTGCCAGCAGCCAAGTCGGGGGGACTAATGAAAAACTGTTTTTT.

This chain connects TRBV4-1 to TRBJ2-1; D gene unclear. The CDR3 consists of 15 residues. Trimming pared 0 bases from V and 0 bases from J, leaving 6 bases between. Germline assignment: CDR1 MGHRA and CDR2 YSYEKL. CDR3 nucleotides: TGCGCCAGCAGCCAAGACCCGAGCTCCTACAATGAGCAGTTCTTC. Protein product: CASSQDPSSYNEQFF.

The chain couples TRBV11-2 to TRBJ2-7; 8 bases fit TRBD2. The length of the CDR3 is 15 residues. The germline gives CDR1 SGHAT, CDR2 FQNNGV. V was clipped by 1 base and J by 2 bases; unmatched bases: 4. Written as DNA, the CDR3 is TGTGCCAGCAGCTTAGTCGGGAGGGCCGCCTACGAGCAGTACTTC. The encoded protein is CASSLVGRAAYEQYF.

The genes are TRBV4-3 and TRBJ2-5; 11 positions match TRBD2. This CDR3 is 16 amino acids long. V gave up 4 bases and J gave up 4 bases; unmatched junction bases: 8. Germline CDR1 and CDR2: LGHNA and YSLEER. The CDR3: CASSRTSGWVGETQYF. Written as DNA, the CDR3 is TGCGCCAGCAGCCGGACTAGCGGGTGGGTGGGAGAGACCCAGTACTTC.

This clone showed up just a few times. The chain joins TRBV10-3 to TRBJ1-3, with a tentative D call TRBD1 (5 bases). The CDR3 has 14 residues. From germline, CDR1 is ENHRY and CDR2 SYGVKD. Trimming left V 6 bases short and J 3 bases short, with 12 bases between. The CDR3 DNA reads TGTGCCATCAGCGGATCCGGGGGTGGAAACACCATATATTTT. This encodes CAISGSGGGNTIYF.

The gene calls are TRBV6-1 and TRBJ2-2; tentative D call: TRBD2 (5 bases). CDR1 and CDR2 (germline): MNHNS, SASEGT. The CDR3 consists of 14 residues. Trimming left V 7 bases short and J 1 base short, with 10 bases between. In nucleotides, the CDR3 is TGTGCCAGCACCGGAGGAGGGAACACCGGGGAGCTGTTTTTT. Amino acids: CASTGGGNTGELFF.

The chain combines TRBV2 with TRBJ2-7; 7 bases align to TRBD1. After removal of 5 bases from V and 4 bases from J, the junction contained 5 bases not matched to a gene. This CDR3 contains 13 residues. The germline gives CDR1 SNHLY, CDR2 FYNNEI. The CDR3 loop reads CASSLGTVYEQYF. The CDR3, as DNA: TGTGCCAGCAGTTTAGGGACAGTTTACGAGCAGTACTTC.

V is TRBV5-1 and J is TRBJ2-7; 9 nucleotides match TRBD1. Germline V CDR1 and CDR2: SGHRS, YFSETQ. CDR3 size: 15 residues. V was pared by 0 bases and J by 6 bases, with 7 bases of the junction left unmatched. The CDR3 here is CASSLAPGQGAEQYF. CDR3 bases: TGCGCCAGCAGCTTGGCCCCGGGACAGGGCGCCGAGCAGTACTTC.

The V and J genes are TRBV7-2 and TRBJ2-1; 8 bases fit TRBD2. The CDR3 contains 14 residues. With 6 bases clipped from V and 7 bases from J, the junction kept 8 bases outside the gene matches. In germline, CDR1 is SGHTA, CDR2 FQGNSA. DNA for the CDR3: TGTGCCAGCAGGAGCGGGGGCCCCGGGAATGAGCAGTTCTTC. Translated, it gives CASRSGGPGNEQFF.

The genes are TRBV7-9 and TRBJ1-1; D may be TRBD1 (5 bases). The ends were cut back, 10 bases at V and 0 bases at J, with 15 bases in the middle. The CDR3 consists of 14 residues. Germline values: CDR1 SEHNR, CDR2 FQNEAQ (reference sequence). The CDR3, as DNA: TGTGCCATTCTTGGCAGGGACTTGAACACTGAAGCTTTCTTT. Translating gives CAILGRDLNTEAFF.

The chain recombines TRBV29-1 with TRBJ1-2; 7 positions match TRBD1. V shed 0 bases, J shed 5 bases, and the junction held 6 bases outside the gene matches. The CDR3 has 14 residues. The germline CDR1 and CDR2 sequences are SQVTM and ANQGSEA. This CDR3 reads CSVEDRGESYGYTF. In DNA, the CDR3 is TGCAGCGTTGAAGACAGGGGGGAATCTTATGGCTACACCTTC. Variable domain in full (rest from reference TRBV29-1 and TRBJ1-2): SAVISQKPSRDICQRGTSLTIQCQVDSQVTMMFWYRQQPGQSLTLIATANQGSEATYESGFVIDKFPISRPNLTFSTLTVSNMSPEDSSIYLCSVEDRGESYGYTFGSGTRLTVV.

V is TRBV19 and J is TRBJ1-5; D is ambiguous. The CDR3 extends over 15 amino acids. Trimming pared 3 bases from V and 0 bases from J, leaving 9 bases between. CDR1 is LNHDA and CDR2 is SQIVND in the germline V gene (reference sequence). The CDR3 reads CASSILSDSNQPQHF. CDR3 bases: TGTGCCAGTAGTATCCTGTCAGATAGCAATCAGCCCCAGCATTTT.

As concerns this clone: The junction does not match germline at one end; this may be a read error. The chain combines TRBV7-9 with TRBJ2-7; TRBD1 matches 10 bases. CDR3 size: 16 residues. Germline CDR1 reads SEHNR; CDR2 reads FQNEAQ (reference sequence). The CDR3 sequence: CSSSLGRPGQGYEQYF. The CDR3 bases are TGTTCCAGCAGTTTGGGACGTCCGGGACAGGGGTACGAGCAGTACTTC.

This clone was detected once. CDR3 protein: CASSWTSGSTDTQYF. In DNA form, the CDR3 reads TGTGCCAGCAGCTGGACTAGCGGGAGCACAGATACGCAGTATTTT. V gene TRBV7-3 combines with J gene TRBJ2-3, with 11 nucleotides matching TRBD2. The CDR3 runs to 15 residues. Per the germline V gene, CDR1 is SGHTA and CDR2 is FQGTGA. V shed 4 bases, J shed 0 bases, and the junction held 0 bases outside the gene matches.

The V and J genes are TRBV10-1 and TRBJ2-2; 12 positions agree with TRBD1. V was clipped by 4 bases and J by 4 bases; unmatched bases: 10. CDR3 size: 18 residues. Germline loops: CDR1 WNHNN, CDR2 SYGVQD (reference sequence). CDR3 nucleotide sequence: TGCGCCAGCAGTGCCTTTTCGGGACAGGGGGCTTCCACCGGGGAGCTGTTTTTT. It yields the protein CASSAFSGQGASTGELFF.

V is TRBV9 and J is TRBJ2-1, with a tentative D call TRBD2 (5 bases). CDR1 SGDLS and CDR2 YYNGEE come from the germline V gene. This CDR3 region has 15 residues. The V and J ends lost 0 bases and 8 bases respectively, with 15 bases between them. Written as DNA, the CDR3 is TGTGCCAGCAGCGTAGGGGGTCCTCCCGGGGATGAGCAGTTCTTC. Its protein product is CASSVGGPPGDEQFF.

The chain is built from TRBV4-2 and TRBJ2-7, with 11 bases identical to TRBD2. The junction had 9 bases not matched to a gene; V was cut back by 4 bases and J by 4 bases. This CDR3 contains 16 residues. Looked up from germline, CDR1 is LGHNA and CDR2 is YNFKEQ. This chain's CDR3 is CASSLGMTSGKYEQYF. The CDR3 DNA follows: TGTGCCAGCAGCCTCGGAATGACTAGCGGGAAGTACGAGCAGTACTTC.

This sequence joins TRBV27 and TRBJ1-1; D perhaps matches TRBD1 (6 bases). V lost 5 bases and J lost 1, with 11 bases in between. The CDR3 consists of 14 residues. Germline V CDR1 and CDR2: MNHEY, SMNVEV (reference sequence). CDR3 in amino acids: CASSRAGANTEAFF. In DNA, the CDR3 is TGTGCCAGCAGTAGGGCAGGGGCGAACACTGAAGCTTTCTTT.

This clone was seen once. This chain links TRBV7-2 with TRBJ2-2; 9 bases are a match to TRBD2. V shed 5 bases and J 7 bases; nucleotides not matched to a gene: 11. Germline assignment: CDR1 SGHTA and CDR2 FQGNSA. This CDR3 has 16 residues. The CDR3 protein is CASSPHAWTSVGELFF. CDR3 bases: TGTGCCAGCAGCCCGCACGCTTGGACTAGCGTCGGGGAGCTGTTTTTT.

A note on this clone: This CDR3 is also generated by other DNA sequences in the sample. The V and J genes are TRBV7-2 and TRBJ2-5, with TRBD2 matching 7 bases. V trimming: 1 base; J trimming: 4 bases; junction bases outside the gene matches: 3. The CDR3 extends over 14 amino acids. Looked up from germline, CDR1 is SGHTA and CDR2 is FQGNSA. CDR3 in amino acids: CASSLGGGGETQYF. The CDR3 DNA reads TGTGCCAGCAGCTTAGGGGGGGGTGGAGAGACCCAGTACTTC.